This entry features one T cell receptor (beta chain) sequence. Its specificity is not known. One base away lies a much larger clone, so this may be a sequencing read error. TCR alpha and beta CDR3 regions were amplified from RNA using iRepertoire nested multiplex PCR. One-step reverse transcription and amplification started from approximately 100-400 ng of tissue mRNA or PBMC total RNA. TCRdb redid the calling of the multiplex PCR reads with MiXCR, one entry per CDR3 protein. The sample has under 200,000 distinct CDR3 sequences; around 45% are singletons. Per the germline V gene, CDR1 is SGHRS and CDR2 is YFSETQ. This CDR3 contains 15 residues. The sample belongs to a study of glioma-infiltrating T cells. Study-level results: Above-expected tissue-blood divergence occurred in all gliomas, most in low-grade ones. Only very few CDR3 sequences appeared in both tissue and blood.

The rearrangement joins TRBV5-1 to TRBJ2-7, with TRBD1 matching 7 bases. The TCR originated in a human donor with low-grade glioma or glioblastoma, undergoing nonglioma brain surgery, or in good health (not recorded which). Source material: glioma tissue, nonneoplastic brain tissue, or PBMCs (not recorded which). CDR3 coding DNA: TGCGCCAGCATCTTGGACGGACAGGAGACCTACGAGCAGTACTTC. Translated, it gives CASILDGQETYEQYF.